The clone carrying this T cell receptor beta chain was recorded a few times. Its antigen is unknown. The CDR3 has 16 residues. The ends were cut back, 4 bases at V and 2 bases at J, with 18 bases in the middle. Germline values: CDR1 KGHSH, CDR2 LQKENI. The study recruited hyperthyroidism patients aged 18 to 65 who were newly diagnosed, under 2 months' duration. PBMCs were isolated by Ficoll-Paque density gradient centrifugation, using roughly 9.7 ml of fresh peripheral blood as the starting material. The record originates from a study of Graves' ophthalmopathy and Graves' hyperthyroidism. Background on the study: Before any treatment was given, at initial diagnosis, peripheral blood was collected. General study points: The model flagged ophthalmopathy progression at more than 70% sensitivity and 72% to 75% specificity.

Using RNA transcripts, the TCR beta CDR3 regions were amplified. First-round RT-PCR relied on HTBI primers, and a second-round multiplex PCR came next. TCRdb independently ran MiXCR on the multiplex PCR reads; one entry per CDR3 protein. The table includes roughly 410,000 distinct CDR3 sequences, approximately 15% detected once. The J gene is TRBJ2-7, the V gene TRBV18, with D possibly matching TRBD2 (5 bases). The sequence was obtained from a woman under 30 with stable Graves' hyperthyroidism. Sequenced: peripheral blood. This chain's CDR3 is CASSRAKAHGAYEQYF. The CDR3 bases are TGTGCCAGCTCACGAGCTAAAGCCCACGGGGCCTACGAGCAGTACTTC.